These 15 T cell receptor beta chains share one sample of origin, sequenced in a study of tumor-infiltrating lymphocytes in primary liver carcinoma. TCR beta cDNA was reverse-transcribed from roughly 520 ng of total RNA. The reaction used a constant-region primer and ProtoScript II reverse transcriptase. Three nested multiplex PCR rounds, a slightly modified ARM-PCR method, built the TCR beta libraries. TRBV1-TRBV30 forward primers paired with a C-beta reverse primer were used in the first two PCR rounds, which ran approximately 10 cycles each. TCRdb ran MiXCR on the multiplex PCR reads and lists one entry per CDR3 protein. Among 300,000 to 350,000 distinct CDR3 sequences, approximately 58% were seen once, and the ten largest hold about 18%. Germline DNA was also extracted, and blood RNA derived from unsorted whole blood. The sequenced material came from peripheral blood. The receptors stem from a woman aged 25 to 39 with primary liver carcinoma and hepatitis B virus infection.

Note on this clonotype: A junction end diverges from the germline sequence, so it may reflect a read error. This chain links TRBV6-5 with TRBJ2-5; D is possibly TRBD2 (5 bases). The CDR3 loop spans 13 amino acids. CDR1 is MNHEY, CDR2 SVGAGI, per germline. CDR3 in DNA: TGTGCCAGCAGCCGAACGAGGGCGGAGACCCATTACTTC. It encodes CASSRTRAETHYF.

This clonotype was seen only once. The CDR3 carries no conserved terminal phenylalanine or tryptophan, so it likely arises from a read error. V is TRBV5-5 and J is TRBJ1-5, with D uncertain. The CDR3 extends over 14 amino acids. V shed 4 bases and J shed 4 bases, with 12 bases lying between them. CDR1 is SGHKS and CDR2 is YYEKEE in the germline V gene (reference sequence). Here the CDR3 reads CASSTLQGNQPQHS. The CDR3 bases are TGTGCCAGCAGCACCCTACAAGGGAATCAGCCCCAGCATTCT.

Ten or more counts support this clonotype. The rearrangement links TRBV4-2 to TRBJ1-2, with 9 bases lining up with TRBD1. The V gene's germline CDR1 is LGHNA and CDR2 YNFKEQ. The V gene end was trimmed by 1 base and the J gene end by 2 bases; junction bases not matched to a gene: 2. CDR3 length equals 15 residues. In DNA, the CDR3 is TGTGCCAGCAGCCAAGCCGGGACAGGGAACTATGGCTACACCTTC. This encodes CASSQAGTGNYGYTF.

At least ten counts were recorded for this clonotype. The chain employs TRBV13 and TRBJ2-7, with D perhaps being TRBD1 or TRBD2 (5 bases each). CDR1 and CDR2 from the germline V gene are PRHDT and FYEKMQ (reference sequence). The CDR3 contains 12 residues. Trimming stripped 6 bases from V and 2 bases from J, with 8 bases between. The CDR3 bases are TGTGCCAGCAGTCGAGGGGCCTACGAGCAGTACTTC. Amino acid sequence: CASSRGAYEQYF.

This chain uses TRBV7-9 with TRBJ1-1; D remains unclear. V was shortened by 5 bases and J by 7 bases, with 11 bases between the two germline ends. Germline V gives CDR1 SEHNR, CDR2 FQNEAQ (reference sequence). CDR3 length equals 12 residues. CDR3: CASSPSVHEAFF. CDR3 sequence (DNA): TGTGCCAGCAGCCCATCGGTTCATGAAGCTTTCTTT.

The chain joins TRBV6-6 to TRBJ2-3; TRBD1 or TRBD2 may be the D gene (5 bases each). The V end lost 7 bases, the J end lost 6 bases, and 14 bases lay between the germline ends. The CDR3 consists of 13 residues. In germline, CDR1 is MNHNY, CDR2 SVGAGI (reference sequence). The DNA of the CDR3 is TGTGCCAGCACAGCCGTCAGGGAGGATACGCAGTATTTT. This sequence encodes CASTAVREDTQYF.

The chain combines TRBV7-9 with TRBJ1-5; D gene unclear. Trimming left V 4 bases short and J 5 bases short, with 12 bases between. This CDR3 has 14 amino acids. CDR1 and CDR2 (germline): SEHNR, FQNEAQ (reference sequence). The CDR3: CASSSGGSHQPQHF. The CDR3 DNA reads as TGTGCCAGCAGCTCAGGAGGGTCTCATCAGCCCCAGCATTTT.

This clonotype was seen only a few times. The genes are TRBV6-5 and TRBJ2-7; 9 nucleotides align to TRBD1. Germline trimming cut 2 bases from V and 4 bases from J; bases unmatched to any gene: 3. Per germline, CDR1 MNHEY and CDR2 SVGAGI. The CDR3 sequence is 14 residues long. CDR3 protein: CASSYHRGHYEQYF. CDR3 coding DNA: TGTGCCAGCAGTTACCACAGGGGGCATTACGAGCAGTACTTC.

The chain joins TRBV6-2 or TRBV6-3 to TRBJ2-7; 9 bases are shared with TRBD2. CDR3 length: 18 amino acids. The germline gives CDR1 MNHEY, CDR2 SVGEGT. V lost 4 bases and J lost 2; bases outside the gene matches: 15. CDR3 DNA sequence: TGTGCCAGCAGTTTACACCCAGGACTAGCGAGGTACACCTACGAGCAGTACTTC. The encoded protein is CASSLHPGLARYTYEQYF.

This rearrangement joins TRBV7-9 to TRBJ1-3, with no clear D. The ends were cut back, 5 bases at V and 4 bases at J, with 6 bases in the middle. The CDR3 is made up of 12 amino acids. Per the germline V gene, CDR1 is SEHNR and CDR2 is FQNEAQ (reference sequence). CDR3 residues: CASSNTGNTIYF. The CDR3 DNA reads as TGTGCCAGCAGCAACACAGGAAACACCATATATTTT.

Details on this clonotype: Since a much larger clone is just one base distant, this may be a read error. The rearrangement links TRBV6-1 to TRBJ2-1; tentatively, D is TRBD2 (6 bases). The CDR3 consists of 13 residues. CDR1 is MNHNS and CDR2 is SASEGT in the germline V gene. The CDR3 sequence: CDSSSASVTEQFF. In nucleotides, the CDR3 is TGTGACAGCAGTTCAGCTAGCGTTACTGAGCAGTTCTTC.

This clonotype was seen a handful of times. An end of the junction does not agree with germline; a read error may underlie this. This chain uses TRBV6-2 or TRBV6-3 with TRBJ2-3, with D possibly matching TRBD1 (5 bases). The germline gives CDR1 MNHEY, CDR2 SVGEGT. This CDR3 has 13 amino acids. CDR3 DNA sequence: TGTGCCAGCAGACCTACAGGCACAGATACGCATTATTTT. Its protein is CASRPTGTDTHYF.

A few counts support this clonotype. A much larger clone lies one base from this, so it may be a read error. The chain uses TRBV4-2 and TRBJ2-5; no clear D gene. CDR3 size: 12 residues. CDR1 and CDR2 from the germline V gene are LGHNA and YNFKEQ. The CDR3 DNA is TGTGCCAACAGCCAGAAAGGGGAGACCCAGTACTTC. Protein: CANSQKGETQYF.

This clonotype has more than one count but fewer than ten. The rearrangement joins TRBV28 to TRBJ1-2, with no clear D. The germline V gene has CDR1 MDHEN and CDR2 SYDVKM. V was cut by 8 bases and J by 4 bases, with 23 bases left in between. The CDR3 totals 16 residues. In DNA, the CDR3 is TGTGCCAGCGCCCGAGCAGGCAGCAGATCCCTCTATGGCTACACCTTC. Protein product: CASARAGSRSLYGYTF.

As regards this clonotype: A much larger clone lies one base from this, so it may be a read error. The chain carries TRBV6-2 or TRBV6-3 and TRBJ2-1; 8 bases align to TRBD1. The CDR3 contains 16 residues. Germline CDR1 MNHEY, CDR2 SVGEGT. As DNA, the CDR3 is TGTGCCAGCAGTTACTCGTCGGGACAGGAATACAATGAGCGGTTCTTC. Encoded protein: CASSYSSGQEYNERFF.